This T cell receptor (beta chain) was recorded in a study of T cell responses to AZD1222 COVID-19 vaccine. After removal of 0 bases from V and 8 bases from J, the junction contained 9 bases not matched to a gene. The CDR3 has 15 amino acids. Germline V gene sequence: CDR1 SGHNT, CDR2 YYREEE (reference sequence). Study-wide results and caveats: No day 14 peak samples; only post-peak repertoires were characterized. Targets within unmutated variant regions were reportedly found for nearly half of spike-specific TCRs. The donors showed a predominance of white British ancestry and of females, with possible underestimation of clonal diversity. Spike-specific TCR breadth rose after two AZD1222 doses, and depth rose as well.

On this clone itself: Its target is not known.

The data were produced by immunoSEQ multiplex PCR, yet TCRdb's version contains in-frame clones alone and is incomplete. The sample carries 90,000 to 120,000 clones, more than 70% recorded once. The origin of this receptor is an adult in good health. The chain employs TRBV5-4 and TRBJ1-1; 8 bases agree with TRBD1. Sequencing was performed on peripheral blood, taken on day 0 of MenACWY control vaccination. CDR3 residues: CASSLGPHRGGEAFF. In nucleotides, the CDR3 is TGTGCCAGCAGCTTGGGGCCCCACAGGGGGGGCGAAGCTTTCTTT.